This TCR beta chain was sequenced in a study of T cells in localized non-small cell lung cancer. The germline gives CDR1 KGHSY, CDR2 FQNENV. Trimming took 0 bases from V and 0 from J; bases not matched to a gene: 1. The CDR3 sequence is 15 residues long. Data came from immunoSEQ multiplex PCR; TCRdb stores just in-frame clones and leaves some out. This sample yields about 40,000 clones, of which 90% to 95% are seen a single time; over 9.5% belongs to the top ten. The receptor comes from a woman between 35 and 70 years old with stage II lung adenocarcinoma. The J gene is TRBJ1-1, the V gene TRBV16, with TRBD1 matching 7 bases. Specimen: PBMCs, collected before any cancer treatment. The CDR3 spells CASSQSTGLNTEAFF. The CDR3 DNA reads as TGTGCCAGCAGCCAATCGACAGGGTTGAACACTGAAGCTTTCTTT.